This T cell receptor beta chain was retrieved from a study of blood T cell repertoires in COVID-19. Study information: Samples taken during acute and convalescent COVID-19 were collected in the United States, Italy and Spain. PBMCs, B-cell-depleted T cells, or T cells provided the cDNA or gDNA that made up the material.

The assay was immunoSEQ multiplex PCR, and TCRdb's table has in-frame clones only and misses some. The top ten hold over 4% of the sample, which has some 260,000 clones, roughly 80% seen once. Trimming pared 4 bases from V and 3 bases from J, leaving 9 bases between. The length of the CDR3 is 13 residues. Grouping used clinical history reported by participants in a survey and questionnaire. The sample comprised PBMCs or T cells enriched from blood (not recorded which). This rearrangement joins TRBV12-3 or TRBV12-4 to TRBJ1-2; D ambiguous. This receptor was taken from a man aged 30 to 39 with acute COVID-19. The CDR3 DNA is TGTGCCAGCAGTTACATCTCGCACTATGGCTACACCTTC. Translating it yields CASSYISHYGYTF.